Listed below are T cell receptor beta chains from one sample, sequenced in a study of brain T cells in children with intractable seizures. Sequencing used immunoSEQ multiplex PCR; TCRdb keeps in-frame clones, though not all of them. The repertoire holds about 110,000 clones, with around 94% as singletons. The sequencing used peripheral blood, collected at surgery. The receptors originated from a boy younger than two with hemimegalencephaly and intractable seizures. CDR3s include the opening cysteine and the closing phenylalanine or tryptophan. D genes are given only for firm matches. Size tells how often a clone was seen (once, few, many) or the class of an expanded clone, and some rows leave it out.

J	V	size	D	CDR3	DNA
TRBJ1-1	TRBV6-4	-	-	CASSDSRAWGNTEAFF	TGTGCCAGCAGTGACTCCAGGGCTTGGGGAAACACTGAAGCTTTCTTT
TRBJ1-2	TRBV5-1	-	-	CASSLVAGTDYGYTF	TGCGCCAGCAGCTTGGTTGCCGGGACGGACTATGGCTACACCTTC
TRBJ2-5	TRBV10-1	-	TRBD2	CASSGQTSGIQETQYF	TGCGCCAGCAGTGGTCAAACTAGCGGGATCCAAGAGACCCAGTACTTC
TRBJ2-7	TRBV25-1	-	-	CASSEYNSSYEQYF	TGTGCCAGCAGTGAATATAACAGCTCCTACGAGCAGTACTTC
TRBJ2-1	TRBV7-9	once	-	CASSTTLELHNEQFF	TGTGCCAGTTCAACTACCCTAGAACTGCACAATGAGCAGTTCTTC
TRBJ2-1	TRBV4-1	-	-	CASSQQGLNEQFF	TGCGCCAGCAGCCAGCAGGGACTTAATGAGCAGTTCTTC
TRBJ1-5	TRBV2	few	-	CASRPDSNQPQHF	TGTGCCAGCAGGCCAGATAGCAATCAGCCCCAGCATTTT
TRBJ1-2	TRBV28	-	-	CASSLLSGAGYTF	TGTGCCAGCAGTTTATTGTCAGGGGCCGGCTACACCTTC
TRBJ2-7	TRBV11-2	-	TRBD1	CASSSDATGGQGADYEQYF	TGTGCCAGCAGCTCGGACGCGACAGGGGGACAGGGGGCTGACTACGAGCAGTACTTC
TRBJ2-2	TRBV5-1	-	TRBD1	CASSFRTGGTGELFF	TGCGCCAGCAGCTTCCGGACAGGGGGCACCGGGGAGCTGTTTTTT
TRBJ2-2	TRBV7-3	few	-	CASSLIIAGELFF	TGTGCCAGCAGCTTAATAATTGCCGGGGAGCTGTTTTTT
TRBJ2-5	TRBV4-1	-	TRBD2	CASSQSGTREETQYF	TGCGCCAGCAGCCAATCCGGGACTAGGGAAGAGACCCAGTACTTC
TRBJ1-4	TRBV28	-	TRBD1	CASSSRQGRTNEKLFF	TGTGCCAGCAGTTCGAGACAGGGGAGGACTAATGAAAAACTGTTTTTT
TRBJ2-7	TRBV18	once	-	CASSPLSGSYEQYF	TGTGCCAGCTCACCACTGAGTGGCTCCTACGAGCAGTACTTC
TRBJ2-7	TRBV6-2/TRBV6-3	-	-	CASNPTTGPNYEQYF	TGTGCCAGCAACCCGACCACAGGGCCGAACTACGAGCAGTACTTC
TRBJ2-2	TRBV27	-	-	CASSLGATGELFF	TGTGCCAGCAGTTTAGGCGCCACCGGGGAGCTGTTTTTT